This is a list of T cell receptor beta chains from one sample in a study of blood T cell repertoires in COVID-19. Assay: immunoSEQ multiplex PCR; the TCRdb copy retains only in-frame clones and omits some. The table lists 100,000 to 150,000 clones, approximately 70% of them singletons. What was sequenced was peripheral blood. The source of these receptors is a woman between 65 and 79 years old with acute or convalescent COVID-19. CDR3s include the opening cysteine and the closing phenylalanine or tryptophan. D genes are given only for firm matches. Clone size is shown for a subset of rows, as once, few, many or a class of expanded clone.

-,few,TRBV9,TRBJ1-2,TGTGCCAGCAGCCAAGGACAGCAGAATGGCTACACCTTC,CASSQGQQNGYTF
-,-,TRBV9,TRBJ2-1,TGTGCCAGCAGCGTAGTGGGGGCCGCGAATGAGCAGTTCTTC,CASSVVGAANEQFF
TRBD1,-,TRBV7-9,TRBJ2-5,TGTGCCAGCAGCTTATCGGTCGGGACAGGGTCCGTGACCCAGTACTTC,CASSLSVGTGSVTQYF
-,few,TRBV5-1,TRBJ2-1,TGCGCCAGCAGCATTTCGGGGGACAGCAATGAGCAGTTCTTC,CASSISGDSNEQFF
TRBD1,-,TRBV2,TRBJ2-7,TGTGCCAGCAGCCAACAGACAGGGGGCCTAGCGTACGAGCAGTACTTC,CASSQQTGGLAYEQYF
-,few,TRBV24-1,TRBJ2-1,TGTGCCACCAGTGATTCGGGTTACAATGAGCAGTTCTTC,CATSDSGYNEQFF
-,few,TRBV6-5,TRBJ1-5,TGTGCCAGCGCAACTCAGGGTAATCAGCCCCAGCATTTT,CASATQGNQPQHF
-,-,TRBV11-2,TRBJ2-5,TGTGCCAGCAGCTTACAGGGAGGCGAGACCCAGTACTTC,CASSLQGGETQYF
TRBD2,-,TRBV20-1,TRBJ2-7,TGCAGTGCTAGTCCCTTTAGCGGGGGGGGTGGAGAGCAGTACTTC,CSASPFSGGGGEQYF
TRBD1,-,TRBV13,TRBJ2-7,TGTGCCAGCAGCTATAGACGGGTGGGACAGGCCTACGAGCAGTACTTC,CASSYRRVGQAYEQYF
TRBD1,-,TRBV19,TRBJ1-1,TGTGCCAGTAGCCGACAGGGGAACACTGAAGCTTTCTTT,CASSRQGNTEAFF
TRBD1,-,TRBV9,TRBJ2-7,TGTGCCAGCAGCAGCCGGGACAGCTACGAGCAGTACTTC,CASSSRDSYEQYF
-,-,TRBV6-4,TRBJ2-5,TGTGCCAGCAGTGGTACCCAGGGGGGCCAAGAGACCCAGTACTTC,CASSGTQGGQETQYF
-,-,TRBV5-1,TRBJ2-2,TGCGCCAGCAGAGGAGGGAGCGGCACCGGGGAGCTGTTTTTT,CASRGGSGTGELFF
-,-,TRBV28,TRBJ1-2,TGTGCCAGCCGGTCAGGGGAGAAAGCTAACTATGGCTACACCTTC,CASRSGEKANYGYTF
TRBD1,few,TRBV9,TRBJ2-5,TGTGCCAGCAGCGCAGGACAGGGCTGGGTCGAGACCCAGTACTTC,CASSAGQGWVETQYF
-,few,TRBV27,TRBJ2-2,TGTGCCAGCAGTGCCGGCGGCATAGGAACCGGGGAGCTGTTTTTT,CASSAGGIGTGELFF
TRBD1,-,TRBV18,TRBJ2-7,TGTGCCAGCTCACCAAAAGAAGGGACAGGGGGTTCGAACGAGCAGTACTTC,CASSPKEGTGGSNEQYF
TRBD1,-,TRBV24-1,TRBJ2-2,TGTGCCGTCAGGGACAGTTCAACCCGCGGGGAGCTGTTTTTT,CAVRDSSTRGELFF
-,-,TRBV7-8,TRBJ1-6,TGTGCCAGCAGCTTAGTTACATCAGATAATTCACCCCTCCACTTT,CASSLVTSDNSPLHF
TRBD1,-,TRBV5-4,TRBJ1-2,TGTGCCAGCAGCTTGGGCCGGGACAGGGGGCTTTTTGGCTACACCTTC,CASSLGRDRGLFGYTF
TRBD1,once,TRBV7-7,TRBJ2-5,TGTGCCAGCAGCTCGGGACAGGGGGTTTCAGAGACCCAGTACTTC,CASSSGQGVSETQYF
-,few,TRBV7-9,TRBJ1-2,TGTGCCAGCAGCTTAGCGGGTCATTCGGGCTATGGCTACACCTTC,CASSLAGHSGYGYTF
-,-,TRBV19,TRBJ2-4,TGTGCCAGTAGTATAGACGCGAGAAACATTCAGTACTTC,CASSIDARNIQYF
-,-,TRBV18,TRBJ1-4,TGTGCCAGCTCACGTGTAGTTCGGGGAGAAAAACTGTTTTTT,CASSRVVRGEKLFF
-,-,TRBV3-1/TRBV3-2,TRBJ1-4,TGTGCCAGCAGCCAATTTTCAGGTGTTAATGAAAAACTGTTTTTT,CASSQFSGVNEKLFF
TRBD1,-,TRBV19,TRBJ1-1,TGTGCCAGTAGTATACAGGGGGCAGGAAACACTGAAGCTTTCTTT,CASSIQGAGNTEAFF
-,-,TRBV5-8,TRBJ2-1,TGTGCCAGCAGCTTGGGGCAAAAAGGGGGTGCGGATGAGCAGTTCTTC,CASSLGQKGGADEQFF
TRBD2,-,TRBV29-1,TRBJ2-3,TGCAGCGTTGCAACTAGCGGGATTTCGGATACGCAGTATTTT,CSVATSGISDTQYF
TRBD1,many,TRBV5-5,TRBJ2-3,TGTGCCAGCAGCCTGACAGGGAACCTTGATACGCAGTATTTT,CASSLTGNLDTQYF
TRBD1,-,TRBV9,TRBJ2-2,TGTGCCAGCAGCGTCGGCCTGGGGACAGTCATTTCGAACACCGGGGAGCTGTTTTTT,CASSVGLGTVISNTGELFF
TRBD2,-,TRBV2,TRBJ2-2,TGTGCCAGCAGTGTCTCGGGGGGGAACACCGGGGAGCTGTTTTTT,CASSVSGGNTGELFF
TRBD2,-,TRBV9,TRBJ2-1,TGTGCCAGCAGCGTAGCGGGACTAGGCAATGAGCAGTTCTTC,CASSVAGLGNEQFF
TRBD1,-,TRBV2,TRBJ1-2,TGTGCCAGCAGTGAAAGACAGGGTGGCTACACCTTC,CASSERQGGYTF
-,-,TRBV7-3,TRBJ2-5,TGTGCCAGCAGCTTAAATCACAGGGCAGAGACCCAGTACTTC,CASSLNHRAETQYF
-,-,TRBV3-1/TRBV3-2,TRBJ1-1,TGTGCCAGTTCTCCTCCCGGGACTCCCCCGGCAGCTTTCTTT,CASSPPGTPPAAFF
TRBD1,-,TRBV5-1,TRBJ2-6,TGCGCCAGCAGCCCCCGGGACAGGGCGGATGGGGCCAACGTCCTGACTTTC,CASSPRDRADGANVLTF
TRBD1,-,TRBV12-3/TRBV12-4,TRBJ1-1,TGTGCCAGCCGGGGACAGCAGAACACTGAAGCTTTCTTT,CASRGQQNTEAFF
TRBD1,-,TRBV29-1,TRBJ2-7,TGCAGCGTTGAACCCAGGGGGCACCACGAGCAGTACTTC,CSVEPRGHHEQYF
TRBD2,-,TRBV9,TRBJ2-5,TGTGCCAGCAGCGCCGGGAGGAGAGAGACCCAGTACTTC,CASSAGRRETQYF
-,-,TRBV3-1/TRBV3-2,TRBJ1-6,TGTGCCAGCAGCCCGGTCCATTTGGCAGGGGATAAGCTGGATAATTCACCCCTCCACTTT,CASSPVHLAGDKLDNSPLHF
TRBD1,-,TRBV7-3,TRBJ2-1,TGTGCCAGCAGCTTAGGGACAGGGGGTGACAATGAGCAGTTCTTC,CASSLGTGGDNEQFF
-,-,TRBV6-1,TRBJ1-4,TGTGCCAGCAGTGAATTGAACGCTAATAATGAAAAACTGTTTTTT,CASSELNANNEKLFF
TRBD2,many,TRBV28,TRBJ2-1,TGTGCCAGCAGTTTATACTGGACTAGCGGATCCTACAATGAGCAGTTCTTC,CASSLYWTSGSYNEQFF
-,-,TRBV10-3,TRBJ1-5,TGTGCCATCAGTGAGTTCGAGGGTAGGAATCAGCCCCAGCATTTT,CAISEFEGRNQPQHF
-,-,TRBV6-5,TRBJ1-2,TGTGCCAGCAACAAAAGGGGTTCCTATGGCTACACCTTC,CASNKRGSYGYTF
-,-,TRBV27,TRBJ2-1,TGTGCCACCCTCGGCGGACAGTACAATGAGCAGTTCTTC,CATLGGQYNEQFF
TRBD2,once,TRBV7-2,TRBJ2-2,TGTGCCAGCAGCTTCTCCGGACTAGCCGGGGAGCTGTTTTTT,CASSFSGLAGELFF